This T cell receptor (beta chain) was found in a study of vaccination effects on CD4 cells after COVID-19 (dated by TCRdb to between 2021 and 2023). Study-level background: Across the study, the median time from the second dose to post-vaccine sampling was 72 days (range 14 to 241). A total of over nine COVID-19 convalescent patients and a handful of SARS-CoV-2-naive healthy vaccine recipients were included in the full study. SARS-CoV-2 spike-specific CD4+ TCR repertoires were compared before and after mRNA vaccination in COVID-19 convalescent patients and in infection-naive vaccine recipients. Cultures from other donors in the study were sequenced with the Oncomine TCR Beta short-read assay on an Illumina iSeq 100. Overall study outcomes, separate from this receptor: Only a small number of convalescent patients were included, and no early post-infection timepoints were available, which limited the study. Marked clonal contraction was observed in both infection-induced and vaccine-induced clones at late post-vaccination timepoints, consistent with waning T cell responses. Among healthy vaccine recipients, nearly all vaccine-induced clones were SARS-CoV-2 mono-reactive, and only 1 of 255 was cross-reactive with common cold coronaviruses.

For CDR1 and CDR2, the germline V gene lists SGHRS and YFSETQ. Spanning cysteine to phenylalanine, the CDR3 consists of 15 amino acids. Left in the record is the CDR3 DNA by itself, 45 bases read in frame from the first base. Trimming accounts for 4 bases at V and 4 bases at J, while the number of junction bases matched to no gene is 7. To identify antigen-specific CD4+ T cell clonotypes by their expansion, the ViraFEST assay first stimulated PBMC with viral peptide pools and then applied TCR sequencing. After around 11 days of culture, CD4+ T cells were isolated with the EasySep CD4+ T cell isolation kit. Each participant got two doses of an mRNA SARS-CoV-2 vaccine, either BNT162b2 or mRNA-1273. The absence of prior SARS-CoV-2 infection in healthy vaccine recipients was confirmed by negative nucleocapsid antibodies before and after vaccination. Roughly 1.9 million PBMC per well were cultured with approximately 10 ug/ml peptides in IMDM containing around 5.3% human AB serum, around 10 IU/ml IL-2 and gentamicin. Half of the culture medium was replaced with fresh IL-2-containing medium on days 3 and 7. Unless noted otherwise, every peptide stimulation condition was cultured in triplicate wells. Using Ficoll-Paque Plus gradient centrifugation, PBMC were separated from whole blood and then either used fresh or cryopreserved at -140C. The overlapping peptide pools covered the spike proteins of SARS-CoV-2 as well as those of the common cold coronaviruses HCoV-NL63, HCoV-OC43 and HCoV-229E. The QIAamp micro DNA kit was used to extract genomic DNA from the cultured CD4+ T cells.

Library preparation was by the immunoSEQ multiplex PCR assay. DNA from the CD4+ T cells that had been cultured and isolated underwent TCR beta CDR3 sequencing. On the authors' methods: Non-productive TCR sequences were discarded, and reads were trimmed to the CDR3 region, with only CDR3s of 7 or more amino acids retained. The MANAFEST web app was used to identify antigen-specific clonotypes by comparing expansion in peptide wells with expansion in reference cultures. For clones to be considered positive, expansion at FDR<0.05 versus reference and all other wells, an odds ratio above 5, and a frequency above 0.1% in two replicate wells were required. Cross-reactive clonotypes were defined as significantly expanded in SARS-CoV-2 spike wells and in at least one common cold coronavirus spike condition. CDR3 similarity was assessed by Levenshtein distance using the stringdist R package, and unrooted trees were constructed with ape in R 3.6.1. Drawn from immuneACCESS, this table holds only the in-frame rearrangements with V and J called that TCRdb kept. Clones are partly lost; checked studies trace under half to an unresolved V gene and leave the rest unexplained. The V and J calls and clone size are taken from that table; D and trimming were inferred from the DNA. The sample has under 40,000 clones on record, 55% to 75% of them singletons. Together, the top ten hold less than 15% of the sample.

Only a few counts were recorded for this clone. The target of this receptor is not known. No much larger clone exists at a distance of one base, and base qualities are not known. The chain is made from TRBV5-1 and TRBJ2-1; 8 bases in between match TRBD1. The TCR sequence derives from a human donor who received a COVID-19 vaccine. This specimen consisted of CD4+ T cells from PBMCs cultured with HCoV-229E spike peptides, obtained after COVID-19 vaccination. This specimen's cell subset or site label, interpreted: HCoV-229E spike overlapping peptide pool stimulation. The CDR3 protein: CASSAGTGRYNEQFF. The nucleotide sequence is given as TGCGCCAGCAGCGCGGGGACAGGCAGGTACAATGAGCAGTTCTTC. Extended through the reference TRBV5-1 and TRBJ2-1 proteins, this CDR3 yields the full variable domain: KAGVTQTPRYLIKTRGQQVTLSCSPISGHRSVSWYQQTPGQGLQFLFEYFSETQRNKGNFPGRFSGRQFSNSRSEMNVSTLELGDSALYLCASSAGTGRYNEQFFGPGTRLTVL.